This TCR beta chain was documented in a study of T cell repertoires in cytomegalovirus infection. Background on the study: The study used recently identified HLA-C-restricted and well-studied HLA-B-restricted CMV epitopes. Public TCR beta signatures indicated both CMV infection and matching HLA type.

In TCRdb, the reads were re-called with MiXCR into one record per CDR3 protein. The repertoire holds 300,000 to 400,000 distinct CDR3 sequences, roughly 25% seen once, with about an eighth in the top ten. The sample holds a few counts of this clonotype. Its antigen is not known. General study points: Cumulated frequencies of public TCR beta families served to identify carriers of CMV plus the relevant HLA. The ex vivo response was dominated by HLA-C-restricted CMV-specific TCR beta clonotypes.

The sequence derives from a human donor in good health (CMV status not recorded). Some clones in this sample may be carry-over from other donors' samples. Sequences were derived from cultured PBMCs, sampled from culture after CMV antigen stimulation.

The CDR3 bases are TGTGCCAGCAGCCCCTGGGGAGAAGGGCCACTAGCGGGAGGGCCGGGCAATGAGCAGTTCTTC. Translated: CASSPWGEGPLAGGPGNEQFF. The chain is built from TRBV7-2 and TRBJ2-1, with 13 bases fitting TRBD2. The CDR3 sequence is 21 residues long. Germline CDR1 SGHTA, CDR2 FQGNSA. V was pared by 5 bases and J by 6 bases, with 22 bases of the junction left unmatched.